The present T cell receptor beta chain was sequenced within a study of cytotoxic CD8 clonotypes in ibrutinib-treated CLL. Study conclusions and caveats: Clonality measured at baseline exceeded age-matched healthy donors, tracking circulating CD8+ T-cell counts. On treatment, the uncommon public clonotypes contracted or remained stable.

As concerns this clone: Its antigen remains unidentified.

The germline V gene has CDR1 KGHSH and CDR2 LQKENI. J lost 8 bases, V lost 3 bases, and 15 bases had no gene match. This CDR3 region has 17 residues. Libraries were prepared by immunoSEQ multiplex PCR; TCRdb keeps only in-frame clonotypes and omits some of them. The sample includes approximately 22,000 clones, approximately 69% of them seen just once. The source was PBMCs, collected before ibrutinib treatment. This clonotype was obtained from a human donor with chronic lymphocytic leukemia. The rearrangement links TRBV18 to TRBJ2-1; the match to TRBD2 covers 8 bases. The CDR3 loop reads CASSPNPTPISGDEQFF. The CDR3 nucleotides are TGTGCCAGCTCACCTAACCCAACCCCGATTAGCGGGGATGAGCAGTTCTTC.